Sequencing of this TCR beta chain was carried out in a study of OX40 agonist ivuxolimab in advanced cancers. As concerns this clone: Distinct nucleotide sequences in the sample also encode this CDR3.

CDR1 is MNHEY and CDR2 is SMNVEV in the germline V gene (reference sequence). CDR3 length: 12 residues. The V end was cut by 4 bases, the J end by 0 bases, with 4 bases between. Sequencing was performed with immunoSEQ multiplex PCR; in TCRdb, only in-frame clones are kept and a portion is missing. The sample yields roughly 87,000 clones, roughly nine tenths seen once. This chain connects TRBV27 to TRBJ2-7; no clear D. The TCR comes from an adult with an advanced solid tumor such as melanoma, head and neck, liver or kidney cancer. The sample in question was CD4+ or CD8+ T cells sorted from blood, obtained in a trial of the OX40 agonist ivuxolimab. This chain's CDR3 is CASSSSSYEQYF. The CDR3 DNA reads as TGTGCCAGCAGTTCGAGCTCCTACGAGCAGTACTTC.